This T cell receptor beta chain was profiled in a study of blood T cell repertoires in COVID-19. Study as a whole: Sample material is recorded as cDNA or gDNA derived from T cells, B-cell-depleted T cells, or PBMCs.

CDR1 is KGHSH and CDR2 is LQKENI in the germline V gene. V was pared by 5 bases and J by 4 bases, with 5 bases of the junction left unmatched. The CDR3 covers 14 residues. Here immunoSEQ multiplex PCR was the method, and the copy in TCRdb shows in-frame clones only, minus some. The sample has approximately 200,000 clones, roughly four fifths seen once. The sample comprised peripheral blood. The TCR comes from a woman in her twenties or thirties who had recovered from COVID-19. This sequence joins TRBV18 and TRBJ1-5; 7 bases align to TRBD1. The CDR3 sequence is CASSNGQANQPQHF. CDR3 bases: TGTGCCAGCTCAAATGGACAGGCAAATCAGCCCCAGCATTTT.